The rows below give T cell receptor beta chains drawn from one sample of a study of Ad26.COV2.S vaccination and SARS-CoV-2 variants. TCRdb's table, derived via immunoSEQ multiplex PCR, lists solely in-frame clones and lacks some. The table shows under 550,000 clones, with approximately 90% occurring only once. The input for sequencing was peripheral blood, taken in a trial of Ad26.COV2.S vaccine versus placebo. The receptor set was obtained from a person between 18 and 65 years old who received the Ad26.COV2.S COVID-19 vaccine or a placebo. The CDR3 runs from the conserved cysteine through the conserved F or W. D genes are given only for firm matches. For some rows the clone size is stated as once, few or many, or as a class when expanded; others skip it.

CDR3nt	CDR3aa	j_gene	d_gene	v_gene	abundance
TGCGCCAGCAGCCGTAGTTTCCGGACTGAGGGTTACGAGCAGTACTTC	CASSRSFRTEGYEQYF	TRBJ2-7	.	TRBV4-3	.
TGTGCCAGCAGTTTAATGAACACTGAAGCTTTCTTT	CASSLMNTEAFF	TRBJ1-1	.	TRBV28	.
TGTGCCACCAGCAGCAAGATAGACCGTCAGCCCCAGCATTTT	CATSSKIDRQPQHF	TRBJ1-5	.	TRBV15	.
TGTGCCAGCAGCAAAAGTATGATGACAGATACGCAGTATTTT	CASSKSMMTDTQYF	TRBJ2-3	.	TRBV21-1	.
TGTGCCAGCAGCTCCTACAGGGGGGCGGACGAGCAGTACTTC	CASSSYRGADEQYF	TRBJ2-7	TRBD1	TRBV7-2	.
TGTGCCAGCAGCATGCCGGAGGCACCCCTCCACTTT	CASSMPEAPLHF	TRBJ1-6	.	TRBV21-1	.
TGCGCCAGCAGCCAAGTGAGAAGGGGGCGCGAGCAGTTCTTC	CASSQVRRGREQFF	TRBJ2-1	TRBD1	TRBV4-3	.
TGTGCCATCAGTGGGATGGGTGCAGGTGAGCAGTTCTTC	CAISGMGAGEQFF	TRBJ2-1	.	TRBV10-3	.
TGTGCCAGCAGCTTAGCAGGGCTGAACACTGAAGCTTTCTTT	CASSLAGLNTEAFF	TRBJ1-1	.	TRBV7-2	.
TGTGCCAGTAACCCCCGTCGGACCACAGATACGCAGTATTTT	CASNPRRTTDTQYF	TRBJ2-3	.	TRBV19	.
TGTGCCACCACAGTTTTGGTAGCGGGGGGAGACAATGAGCAGTTCTTC	CATTVLVAGGDNEQFF	TRBJ2-1	TRBD2	TRBV28	.
TGTGCCATCGCCCTCTCGATCACAGATACGCAGTATTTT	CAIALSITDTQYF	TRBJ2-3	.	TRBV10-3	once
TGCGCCAGCAGTCAAGTCGTGGGGGGGCAGGGCATAGGTGGCTACACCTTC	CASSQVVGGQGIGGYTF	TRBJ1-2	.	TRBV4-3	.
TGTGCCAGCAGTGAGACCGGGACAGGGGTTAATTCACCCCTCCACTTT	CASSETGTGVNSPLHF	TRBJ1-6	TRBD1	TRBV25-1	.
TGCGCCAGCAGCCAAGTTTTGGCCTCTGGGGCCAACGTCCTGACTTTC	CASSQVLASGANVLTF	TRBJ2-6	.	TRBV4-3	.
TGTGCCAGCAGTGAAGGGCGGTGGGATAACAATGAGCAGTTCTTC	CASSEGRWDNNEQFF	TRBJ2-1	.	TRBV6-1	.
TGTGCCAGCTCAACGACAGGGGGCTCTAACCACTCACCCCTCCACTTT	CASSTTGGSNHSPLHF	TRBJ1-6	TRBD1	TRBV18	.
TGTGCCAGCAGCTCCACCAGGGAACCCTACGAGCAGTACTTC	CASSSTREPYEQYF	TRBJ2-7	.	TRBV5-8	.
TGTGCCAGCAGCACCTATGTGCAGGGCCGGGAGCAGTTCTTC	CASSTYVQGREQFF	TRBJ2-1	.	TRBV7-9	.
TGTGCCAGTAGGCGAAGAGGGGACAGGGGTGGCAATGAGCAGTTCTTC	CASRRRGDRGGNEQFF	TRBJ2-1	TRBD1	TRBV19	many
TGTGCCAGCAGTACCGACAGGAAGGCAACTAATGAAAAACTGTTTTTT	CASSTDRKATNEKLFF	TRBJ1-4	.	TRBV27	.
TGTGCCAGCAGCACCTACCGGACGGCCTCTGGAAACACCATATATTTT	CASSTYRTASGNTIYF	TRBJ1-3	.	TRBV7-8	.
TGTGCCAGCAGCTGGGGACAGCGCCACTCCTACAATGAGCAGTTCTTC	CASSWGQRHSYNEQFF	TRBJ2-1	TRBD1	TRBV5-6	.
TGTGCCAGCAGTGAATACGGACAGGGTATGGCTGGCTACACCTTC	CASSEYGQGMAGYTF	TRBJ1-2	TRBD1	TRBV25-1	.
TGTGCCAGCAGCCAACAGATGGATCGTGAAAAACTGTTTTTT	CASSQQMDREKLFF	TRBJ1-4	.	TRBV4-2	few
TGCGCCAGCAGCTTAGGGGACAGGGTAACCGGGGAGCTGTTTTTT	CASSLGDRVTGELFF	TRBJ2-2	TRBD1	TRBV5-1	.
TGTGCCAGCAGCCAGGGACGGATCTTCTCTGGGGCCAACGTCCTGACTTTC	CASSQGRIFSGANVLTF	TRBJ2-6	.	TRBV7-9	.
TGTGCCAGTAGTAACCGGGACAGCAATCAGCCCCAGCATTTT	CASSNRDSNQPQHF	TRBJ1-5	.	TRBV19	.
TGTGCCAGCAGCTTATGGGTGGGACATCGGTCCTACGAGCAGTACTTC	CASSLWVGHRSYEQYF	TRBJ2-7	.	TRBV7-8	.
TGTGCCAGCAGTTCTGTAGCGGGGGGGAATGAGCAGTTCTTC	CASSSVAGGNEQFF	TRBJ2-1	TRBD2	TRBV6-2/TRBV6-3	few
TGTGCCAGCAGTTACTCAGGGTACGGTTCACCCCTCCACTTT	CASSYSGYGSPLHF	TRBJ1-6	.	TRBV6-5	many